What follows describes a single TCR beta chain. Sample-barcoded 5' priming and a J-beta primer mix drove a second PCR of 7 to 11 cycles. TCRdb re-called the 5' RACE reads with MiXCR, one entry per CDR3 protein. The table shows fewer than 2,000,000 distinct CDR3 sequences, with about 39% occurring only once. The data were taken from a study of blood T cells in healthy people across ages. V lost 6 bases and J lost 9; bases outside the gene matches: 8. This CDR3 comprises 13 residues. The TCR sequence derives from a human donor in good health. The chain links TRBV12-3 or TRBV12-4 to TRBJ2-1; 7 nucleotides line up with TRBD1. Sample: blood. The CDR3 DNA is TGTGCCAGCAGGGATGGGACAGATCTTGAGCAGTTCTTC. Encoded protein: CASRDGTDLEQFF.